The clone carrying this T cell receptor (beta chain) was detected once. Its antigen is currently unknown. It was with a sample-barcoded 5' primer and a J-beta primer mix that a second PCR of roughly 6 to 11 cycles was run. Each cDNA molecule was tagged by a template-switch adaptor that had 12 random nucleotides. One entry per CDR3 protein results from TCRdb running MiXCR on the 5' RACE reads. The data show approximately 880,000 distinct CDR3 sequences, about 44% seen once. These data are taken from a study of blood T cells in healthy people across ages. Study results and caveats: Diversity of TCR beta per million T cells declined in a roughly linear way with age.

The receptor was isolated from a man aged 25 to 40 in good health. The specimen was blood.

CDR3: CSARRSGVDNQPQHF. CDR3 sequence (DNA): TGCAGTGCTAGACGGTCAGGGGTGGACAATCAGCCCCAGCATTTT. The V call is TRBV20-1, the J call TRBJ1-5; D possibly corresponds to TRBD1 (6 bases). This CDR3 comprises 15 residues. Deletions cut 2 bases from V and 3 bases from J, with 14 bases between. Germline CDR1 and CDR2: DFQATT and SNEGSKA (reference sequence).